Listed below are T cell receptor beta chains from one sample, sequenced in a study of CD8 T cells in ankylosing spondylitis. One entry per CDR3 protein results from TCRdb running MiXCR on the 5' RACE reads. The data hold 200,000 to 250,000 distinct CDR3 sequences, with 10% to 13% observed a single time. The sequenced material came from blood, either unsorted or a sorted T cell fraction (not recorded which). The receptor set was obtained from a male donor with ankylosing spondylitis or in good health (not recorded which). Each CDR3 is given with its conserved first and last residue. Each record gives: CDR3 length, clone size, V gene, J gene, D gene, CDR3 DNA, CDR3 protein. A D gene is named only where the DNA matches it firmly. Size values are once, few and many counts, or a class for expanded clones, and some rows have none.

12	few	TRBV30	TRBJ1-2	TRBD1	TGTGCCGGGACAGGACCCTCCTATGGCTACACCTTC	CAGTGPSYGYTF
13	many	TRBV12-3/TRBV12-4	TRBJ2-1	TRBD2	TGTGCCACCGGACTAGCGGGAGTACACGAGCAGTTCTTC	CATGLAGVHEQFF
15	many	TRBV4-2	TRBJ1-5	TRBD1	TGTGCCAGCAGCCAAGAGGGACAGTGGAATCAGCCCCAGCATTTT	CASSQEGQWNQPQHF
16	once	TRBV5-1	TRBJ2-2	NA	TGCGCCAGCAGCTTGGGGACAAATCTAGGCACCGAGGAGCTGTTCTTT	CASSLGTNLGTEELFF
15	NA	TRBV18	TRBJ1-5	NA	TGTGCCAGCTCACCAGGGGGGTATAGCAATCAGTCCCAGCATTTT	CASSPGGYSNQSQHF
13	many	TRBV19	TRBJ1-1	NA	TGTGCCAGTAGTATAGATGTGGCAGAAAAAGCTTTCTTT	CASSIDVAEKAFF
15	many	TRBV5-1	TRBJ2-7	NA	TGCGCCAGCAGCTTGGATCCAGGGGAGTTCTACGAGCAGTACTTC	CASSLDPGEFYEQYF
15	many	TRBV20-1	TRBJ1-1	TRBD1	TGCAGTGCTAGTCCAGGGGGCTCGACGAACACTGAAGCTTTCTTT	CSASPGGSTNTEAFF
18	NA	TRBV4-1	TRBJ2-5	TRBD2	TGCGCCAGCAGCCAAGAGGGCGGACTAGCGGGAGTGGGAGAGACCCAGTACTTC	CASSQEGGLAGVGETQYF
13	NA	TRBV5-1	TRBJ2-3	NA	TGCGCCAACTCACGGGACGGCCGGGATACGCAGTATTTT	CANSRDGRDTQYF
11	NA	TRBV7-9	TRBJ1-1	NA	TGTGCCAGCCAGGAGGGCACTGAAGCTTTCTTT	CASQEGTEAFF
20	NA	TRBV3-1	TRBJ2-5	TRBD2	TGTGCCAGCAGCCAAGTAAGGGGTGATAGACGGCGGGAGGGGCGAGAGACCCAGTACTTC	CASSQVRGDRRREGRETQYF
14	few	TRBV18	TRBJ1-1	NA	TGTGCCAGCTCCGCGGGCAGGGGGAACACTGAAGCTTTCTTT	CASSAGRGNTEAFF
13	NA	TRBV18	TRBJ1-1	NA	TGTGCCAGCACCTCGACGGAAAACACTGAAGCTTTCTTT	CASTSTENTEAFF
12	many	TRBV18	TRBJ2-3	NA	TGTGCCAGCTCCCCCCAAACAGATACGCAGTATTTT	CASSPQTDTQYF
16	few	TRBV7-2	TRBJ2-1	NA	TGTGCCAGCAGCCCCGCCCGTTCGATAGCCGGCAATGAGCAGTTCTTC	CASSPARSIAGNEQFF
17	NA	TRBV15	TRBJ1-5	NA	TGTGCCACCAGCAGAGATCGGGTAGGGACTAGGCCTCAGCCCCAGCATTTT	CATSRDRVGTRPQPQHF
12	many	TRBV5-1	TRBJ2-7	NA	TGCGCCAGCAGCTCCCAAGAGGGCGAGCAGTACTTC	CASSSQEGEQYF
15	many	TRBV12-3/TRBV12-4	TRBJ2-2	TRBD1	TGTGCCAGCAGTTTGACAGGGAAGAACACCGGGGAGCTGTTTTTT	CASSLTGKNTGELFF
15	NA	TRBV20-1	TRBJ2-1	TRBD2	TGCAGTGCGCCTGGGCTAGCGGGGGGCTACAATGAGCAGTTCTTC	CSAPGLAGGYNEQFF
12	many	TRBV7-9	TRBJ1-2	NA	TGTGCCAGCACCCGGGACGTCTATGGCTACACCTTC	CASTRDVYGYTF
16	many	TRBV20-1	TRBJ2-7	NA	TGCAGTGCTAGAGGATCGGGGGGTCAGGGGCCCTACGAGCAGTACTTC	CSARGSGGQGPYEQYF
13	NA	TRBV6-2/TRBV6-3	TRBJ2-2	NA	TGTGCCTGCGGGTTGTACCCCACCGGGGAGCTGTTTTTT	CACGLYPTGELFF
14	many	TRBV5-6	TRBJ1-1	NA	TGTGCCAGCAGCTTCAGACAGACGAACACTGAAGCTTTCTTT	CASSFRQTNTEAFF
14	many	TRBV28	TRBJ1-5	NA	TGTGCCAGCTGCCGCGGGACATTCAATCAGCCCCAGCATTTT	CASCRGTFNQPQHF
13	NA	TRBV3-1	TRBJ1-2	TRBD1	TGTGCCAGCAGAGTACAGGGGGGCCTGAGCTACACCTTC	CASRVQGGLSYTF
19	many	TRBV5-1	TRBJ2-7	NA	TGCGCCAGCAGCTTGTATTGGCGCGTGGCGGGGAACCTCTCCTACGAGCAGTACTTC	CASSLYWRVAGNLSYEQYF
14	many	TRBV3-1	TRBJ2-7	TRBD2	TGTGCCAGCAGCCACGGACTAGCGAAGTACGAGCAGTACTTC	CASSHGLAKYEQYF
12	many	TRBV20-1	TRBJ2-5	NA	TGCAGTGCTAGATCGCACTGGGAGACCCAGTACTTC	CSARSHWETQYF
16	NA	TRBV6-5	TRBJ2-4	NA	TGTGCCAGCAGTTACACCAGGACTCGAGCCAAAAACATTCAGTACTTC	CASSYTRTRAKNIQYF
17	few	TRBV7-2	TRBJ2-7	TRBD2	TGTGCCAGCAGCCAATCTCTCGGGTTTGCGGGGGCCTACGAGCAGTACTTC	CASSQSLGFAGAYEQYF
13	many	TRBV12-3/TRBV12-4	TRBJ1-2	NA	TGTGCCAGCAGGCTGGGACACCTCTATGGCTACACCTTC	CASRLGHLYGYTF